This TCR beta chain was sequenced for a study of Ad26.COV2.S vaccination and SARS-CoV-2 variants. In the study overall: Vaccine-arm donor from the placebo-controlled COV1001 Ad26.COV2.S trial. The vaccine Ad26.COV2.S was put into the muscle once, or twice with 56 days between. Study conclusions and caveats: Assessments of TCR breadth and depth may have underestimated the total T cell responses.

Treatment given: around 19 received Ad26.COV2.S at low or high dose, single or two shots; about 5 received placebo; per-sample allocation not given. The samples were gathered on day 63 after the first injection of vaccine or placebo. As its vector, the vaccine had Ad26, which expressed Wuhan-strain SARS-CoV-2 spike. This CDR3 contains 15 residues. Germline V CDR1 and CDR2: KGHSH, LQKENI. V gave up 5 bases and J gave up 2 bases; unmatched junction bases: 5. The protocol was immunoSEQ multiplex PCR, while the TCRdb copy is restricted to in-frame clones and leaves out a portion. The repertoire holds hundreds of thousands of clones, with around 92% as singletons. Worth noting for this clone: The antigen remains undetermined.

The sequence was obtained from a person aged 18-60 years who received the Ad26.COV2.S COVID-19 vaccine or a placebo. This material consisted of peripheral blood, taken in a trial of Ad26.COV2.S vaccine versus placebo. The rearrangement joins TRBV18 to TRBJ2-3; 9 nucleotides align to TRBD1. This CDR3 reads CASSATGGITDTQYF. CDR3 DNA: TGTGCCAGCTCAGCGACAGGGGGAATCACAGATACGCAGTATTTT.